Reported below is one T cell receptor beta chain. Germline-derived CDR1 and CDR2 are MDHEN and SYDVKM. The CDR3 loop spans 16 amino acids. The V and J ends lost 5 bases and 7 bases, in that order; junction bases with no gene match: 9. This sample was taken from a study of control samples from healthy donors and cancer patients. Sequencing was performed with immunoSEQ multiplex PCR; in TCRdb, only in-frame clones are kept and a portion is missing. The profile covers tens of thousands of clones, with roughly 80% appearing a single time and 40% to 50% taken by the ten largest. Specimen: blood. The rearrangement joins TRBV28 to TRBJ2-1, with 12 bases aligning to TRBD1. The receptor's source is a man between 60 and 75 years old in good health. CDR3 in DNA: TGTGCCAGCAGTCCATCAGGGACAGGGGGCGGGAATGAGCAGTTCTTC. Protein: CASSPSGTGGGNEQFF. Filled out from reference TRBV28 and TRBJ2-1, the complete variable domain reads DVKVTQSSRYLVKRTGEKVFLECVQDMDHENMFWYRQDPGLGLRLIYFSYDVKMKEKGDIPEGYSVSREKKERFSLILESASTNQTSMYLCASSPSGTGGGNEQFFGPGTRLTVL.